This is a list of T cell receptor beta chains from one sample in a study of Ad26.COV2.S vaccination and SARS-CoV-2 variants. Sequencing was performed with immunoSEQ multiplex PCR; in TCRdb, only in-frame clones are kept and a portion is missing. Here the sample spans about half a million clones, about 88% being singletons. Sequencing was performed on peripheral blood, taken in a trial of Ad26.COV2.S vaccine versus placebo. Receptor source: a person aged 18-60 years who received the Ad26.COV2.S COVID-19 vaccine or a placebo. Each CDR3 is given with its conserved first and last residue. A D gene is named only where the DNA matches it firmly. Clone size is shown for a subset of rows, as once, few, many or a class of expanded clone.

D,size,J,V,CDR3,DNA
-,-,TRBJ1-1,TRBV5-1,CASSLDGTEAFF,TGCGCCAGCAGCTTGGACGGCACTGAAGCTTTCTTT
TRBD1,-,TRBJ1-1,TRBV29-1,CSVEVPRTGVLNTEAFF,TGCAGCGTTGAAGTTCCCCGGACAGGGGTCCTGAACACTGAAGCTTTCTTT
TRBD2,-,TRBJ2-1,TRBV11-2,CASSSSGIGYNEQFF,TGTGCCAGCAGCTCTAGCGGGATCGGGTACAATGAGCAGTTCTTC
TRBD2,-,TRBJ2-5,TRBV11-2,CASSLTDSGGVGTQYF,TGTGCCAGCAGCCTCACCGATTCGGGAGGGGTGGGGACCCAGTACTTC
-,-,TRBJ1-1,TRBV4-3,CASSEGGRASTEAFF,TGCGCCAGCAGCGAAGGGGGTAGGGCGAGCACTGAAGCTTTCTTT
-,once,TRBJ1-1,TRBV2,CASLPNPMNTEAFF,TGTGCCAGCCTCCCGAATCCCATGAACACTGAAGCTTTCTTT
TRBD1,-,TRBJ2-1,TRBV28,CASASLGTGNNEQFF,TGTGCCAGCGCGAGCTTGGGGACAGGGAACAATGAGCAGTTCTTC
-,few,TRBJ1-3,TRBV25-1,CASSEYGGRATGNTIYF,TGTGCCAGCAGTGAATATGGGGGTCGGGCAACTGGAAACACCATATATTTT
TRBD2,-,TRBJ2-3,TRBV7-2,CASSSRTSGGTDTQYF,TGTGCCAGCAGCTCCCGGACTAGCGGAGGCACAGATACGCAGTATTTT
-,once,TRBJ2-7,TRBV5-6,CASSFLGYEQYF,TGTGCCAGCAGCTTCCTGGGGTACGAGCAGTACTTC
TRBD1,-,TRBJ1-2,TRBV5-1,CASSLDAGTGGGYTF,TGCGCCAGCAGCTTGGACGCCGGGACAGGTGGTGGCTACACCTTC
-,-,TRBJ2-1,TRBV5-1,CASSLTGLTGEQFF,TGCGCCAGCAGCTTAACAGGGTTGACAGGTGAGCAGTTCTTC
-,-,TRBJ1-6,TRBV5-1,CASSPTTGIINSPLHF,TGCGCCAGCAGCCCCACGACCGGGATAATAAATTCACCCCTCCACTTT
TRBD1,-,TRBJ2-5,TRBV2,CASRNTGGETQYF,TGTGCCAGCAGAAATACAGGGGGTGAGACCCAGTACTTC
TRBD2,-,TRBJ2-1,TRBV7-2,CASSLRAGGQGEQFF,TGTGCCAGCAGCTTACGAGCGGGAGGGCAGGGTGAGCAGTTCTTC
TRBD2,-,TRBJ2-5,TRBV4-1,CASSQAFGGGETQYF,TGCGCCAGCAGCCAAGCCTTCGGGGGGGGAGAGACCCAGTACTTC
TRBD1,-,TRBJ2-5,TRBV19,CASRLKWTGQETQYF,TGTGCCAGTAGACTCAAATGGACAGGACAAGAGACCCAGTACTTC
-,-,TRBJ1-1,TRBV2,CASPRDWNTEAFF,TGTGCCAGTCCCCGGGATTGGAACACTGAAGCTTTCTTT
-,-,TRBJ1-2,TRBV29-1,CSADSSEENYGYTF,TGCAGCGCCGATTCTTCGGAAGAGAACTATGGCTACACCTTC
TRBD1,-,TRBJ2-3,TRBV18,CASSPQGQGMDTQYF,TGTGCCAGCTCACCACAGGGACAGGGCATGGATACGCAGTATTTT